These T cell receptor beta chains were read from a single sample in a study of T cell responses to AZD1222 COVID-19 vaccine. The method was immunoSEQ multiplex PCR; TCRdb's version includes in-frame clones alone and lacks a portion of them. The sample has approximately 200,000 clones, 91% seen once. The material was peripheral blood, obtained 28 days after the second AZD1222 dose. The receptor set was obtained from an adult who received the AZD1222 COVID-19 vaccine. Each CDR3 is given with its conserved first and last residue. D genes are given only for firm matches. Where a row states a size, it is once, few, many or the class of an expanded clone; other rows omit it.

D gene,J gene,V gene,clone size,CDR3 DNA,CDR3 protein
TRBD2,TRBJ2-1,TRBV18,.,TGTGCCAGCTCACCCGGGACTAGCGGGAGTCTCGGGGAGCAGTTCTTC,CASSPGTSGSLGEQFF
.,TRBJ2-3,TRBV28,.,TGTGCCAGCCAGGTAGCCTACTCGCCGGATACGCAGTATTTT,CASQVAYSPDTQYF
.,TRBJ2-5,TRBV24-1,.,TGTGCCACCAGTGATTTATCGGCAAACCAAGAGACCCAGTACTTC,CATSDLSANQETQYF
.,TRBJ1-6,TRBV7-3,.,TGTGCCAGCAGCTTGCAGGGCGTTGGAAATTCACCCCTCCACTTT,CASSLQGVGNSPLHF
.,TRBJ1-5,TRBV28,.,TGTGCCAGCAGTTTGCAGAGGAGCAATCAGCCCCAGCATTTT,CASSLQRSNQPQHF
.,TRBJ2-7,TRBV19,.,TGTGCCAGTAGTCCCTTCGATGACTACGAGCAGTACTTC,CASSPFDDYEQYF
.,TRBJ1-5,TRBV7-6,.,TGTGCCAGCAGCTCCAGATACGATCAGCCCCAGCATTTT,CASSSRYDQPQHF
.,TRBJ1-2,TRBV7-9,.,TGTGCCAGCAGCTTTCGCGACTATGGCTACACCTTC,CASSFRDYGYTF
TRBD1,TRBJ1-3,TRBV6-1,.,TGTGCCAGCAGTGAGGGCAACAGGGGGCCTGGAAACACCATATATTTT,CASSEGNRGPGNTIYF
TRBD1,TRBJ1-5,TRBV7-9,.,TGTGCCAGCAGCCCGACAGGGGGCAGCAATCAGCCCCAGCATTTT,CASSPTGGSNQPQHF
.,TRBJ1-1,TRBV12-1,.,TGTGCCAGCAGCTTTAAATGGAACAGGGTGAACACTGAAGCTTTCTTT,CASSFKWNRVNTEAFF
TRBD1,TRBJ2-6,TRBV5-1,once,TGCGCCAGCAGCCCGACAACCGTCGGACAGGGTAACGCTGGGGCCAACGTCCTGACTTTC,CASSPTTVGQGNAGANVLTF
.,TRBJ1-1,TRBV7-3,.,TGTGCCAGCAGCTTCGGCCAGCCAGGGAACACTGAAGCTTTCTTT,CASSFGQPGNTEAFF
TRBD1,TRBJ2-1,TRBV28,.,TGTGCCAGCAGATCAGGGGGTAAAGGCAATGAGCAGTTCTTC,CASRSGGKGNEQFF
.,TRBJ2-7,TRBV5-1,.,TGCGCCAGCAAGTACGAGGCCTCCGGGGACGAGCAGTACTTC,CASKYEASGDEQYF
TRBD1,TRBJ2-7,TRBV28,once,TGTGCCAGCAGTTTACAGGCCGGGACAGGGGGCTACGAGCAGTACTTC,CASSLQAGTGGYEQYF
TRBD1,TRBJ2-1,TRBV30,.,TGTGCCTGGGGACAGGGGAGCAATGAGCAGTTCTTC,CAWGQGSNEQFF
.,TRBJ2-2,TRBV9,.,TGTGCCAGCAGCGTAGTAGGGAAGGGGTTCCCCGGGGAGCTGTTTTTT,CASSVVGKGFPGELFF
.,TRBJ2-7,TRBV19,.,TGTGCCAGTAGTAGCCACGGGACGGCGACCACCTACGAGCAGTACTTC,CASSSHGTATTYEQYF
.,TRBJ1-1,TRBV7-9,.,TGTGCCAGCAGCTTAGGCCCCCAAGGCAACACTGAAGCTTTCTTT,CASSLGPQGNTEAFF
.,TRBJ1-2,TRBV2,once,TGTGCCAGCAGTGCTACAGGAAGCGATGGCTACACCTTC,CASSATGSDGYTF
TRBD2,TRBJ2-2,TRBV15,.,TGTGCCACCAGCAGAGAGTCCGGGGGGACCGGGGAGCTGTTTTTT,CATSRESGGTGELFF
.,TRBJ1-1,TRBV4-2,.,TGTGCCAGCAGCCAACCACCTCGGGGAAGTACTGAAGCTTTCTTT,CASSQPPRGSTEAFF
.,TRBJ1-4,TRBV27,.,TGTGCCAGCCGGCAGGAAACCGCGGGGAAAGGTGGAAAACTGTTTTTT,CASRQETAGKGGKLFF
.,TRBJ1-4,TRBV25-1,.,TGTGCCAGCAGTGAATTTGGGGTTGAAAAACTGTTTTTT,CASSEFGVEKLFF
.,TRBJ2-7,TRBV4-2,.,TGTGCCAGCAGCCAAGGAGCTAGCACTCCCTACGAGCAGTACTTC,CASSQGASTPYEQYF
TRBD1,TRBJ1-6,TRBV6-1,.,TGTGCCAGCTCAACAGGGGGCGCCGGGAATTCACCCCTCCACTTT,CASSTGGAGNSPLHF
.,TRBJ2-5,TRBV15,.,TGTGCCACCAGCAGAGGGAGACAGGAGTCGGAGACCCAGTACTTC,CATSRGRQESETQYF
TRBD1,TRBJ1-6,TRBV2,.,TGTGCCAGCGGAGGACAGGGCCAATCACCCCTCCACTTT,CASGGQGQSPLHF
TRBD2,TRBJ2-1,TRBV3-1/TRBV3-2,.,TGTGCCAGCAGCTTCCGGGAGGGGTCGGGAAATGAGCAGTTCTTC,CASSFREGSGNEQFF
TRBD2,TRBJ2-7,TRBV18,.,TGTGCCAGCTCAGGGGCCCCACGGGAGGGTTCCTACGAGCAGTACTTC,CASSGAPREGSYEQYF
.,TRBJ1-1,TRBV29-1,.,TGCAGCGTAGTCACGGGGACACTGAACACTGAAGCTTTCTTT,CSVVTGTLNTEAFF
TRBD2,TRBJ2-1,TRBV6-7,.,TGTGCCAGCAGTTACTCTAAGACTAGCGGGAGGGCCAAGTACAATGAGCAGTTCTTC,CASSYSKTSGRAKYNEQFF
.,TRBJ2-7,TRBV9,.,TGTGCCAGCAGCGTGAGGCTTTACTCCTACGAGCAGTACTTC,CASSVRLYSYEQYF
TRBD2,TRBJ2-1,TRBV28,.,TGTGCCAGCACTGGCGGGGGAAGCTCCTACAATGAGCAGTTCTTC,CASTGGGSSYNEQFF
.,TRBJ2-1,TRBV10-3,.,TGTGCCATCACGACAGTTTACAATGAGCAGTTCTTC,CAITTVYNEQFF
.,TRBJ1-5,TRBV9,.,TGTGCCAGCAGCCCCCGGCCGGTAGGTCAGCCCCAGCATTTT,CASSPRPVGQPQHF
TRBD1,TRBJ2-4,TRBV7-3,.,TGTGCCAGCAGCAGGACAGGGGGGGACATTCAGTACTTC,CASSRTGGDIQYF
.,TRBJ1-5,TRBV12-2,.,TGTGCAAGTCGCTTAGAACGCGTGACCCCCTATCATGTAATTCAGCCCCAGCATTTT,CASRLERVTPYHVIQPQHF
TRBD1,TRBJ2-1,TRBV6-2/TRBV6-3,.,TGTGCCAGCAGTTACGCGACAGGGGACCCTACTTACTACAATGAGCAGTTCTTC,CASSYATGDPTYYNEQFF
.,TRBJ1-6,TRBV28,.,TGTGCCAGCAGTCCTCCGGGCATAGGTTCACCCCTCCACTTT,CASSPPGIGSPLHF
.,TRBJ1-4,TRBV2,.,TGTGCCAGCAGTGAAGCGCAGGGTGTCTTGCTTTTGGCTAATGAAAAACTGTTTTTT,CASSEAQGVLLLANEKLFF
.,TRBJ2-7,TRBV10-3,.,TGTGCCATCAGTGATTCACTGGGGGATGCCTACGAGCAGTACTTC,CAISDSLGDAYEQYF
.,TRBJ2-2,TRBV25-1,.,TGTGCCAGCAGTGACGCGGGAAGGAACACCGGGGAGCTGTTTTTT,CASSDAGRNTGELFF
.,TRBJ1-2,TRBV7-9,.,TGTGCCAGCAGCTTGGCAGGAACCGGTAACGCCGGCTACACCTTC,CASSLAGTGNAGYTF
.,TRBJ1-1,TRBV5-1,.,TGCGCCAGCAGCTTACTACAGGGAAACACTGAAGCTTTCTTT,CASSLLQGNTEAFF
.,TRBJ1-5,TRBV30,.,TGTGCCTGGAGCCCCAGGACTGGTATACAGCCCCAGCATTTT,CAWSPRTGIQPQHF
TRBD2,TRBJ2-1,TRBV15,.,TGTGCCACCAGCAGGAAGCAGAATAGCGGGAATCCGCTCAATGAGCAGTTCTTC,CATSRKQNSGNPLNEQFF
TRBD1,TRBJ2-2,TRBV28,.,TGTGCCAGCAGTTTGGACAGGGCGAACACCGGGGAGCTGTTTTTT,CASSLDRANTGELFF
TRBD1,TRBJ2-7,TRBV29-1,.,TGCAGCGTCCCCGCATGGACAGGGGTGACCTACGAGCAGTACTTC,CSVPAWTGVTYEQYF
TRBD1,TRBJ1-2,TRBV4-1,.,TGCGCCCGCAGGCCACCGGGACAGGGGGCAGAGGGCTACACCTTC,CARRPPGQGAEGYTF
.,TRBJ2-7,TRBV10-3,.,TGTGCCATCAGGGGGGGGACATCTAGCTCCTACGAGCAGTACTTC,CAIRGGTSSSYEQYF
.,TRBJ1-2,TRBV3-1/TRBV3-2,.,TGTGCCAGCAGCCAAGACGACAGGACCTATGGCTACACCTTC,CASSQDDRTYGYTF
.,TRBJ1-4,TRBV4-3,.,TGCGCCAGCAGCCAAGGGGTCCTCTACTCGGAAAAACTGTTTTTT,CASSQGVLYSEKLFF
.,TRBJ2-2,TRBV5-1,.,TGCGCCAGCAGCTCGGGTCGTACCGGGGAGCTGTTTTTT,CASSSGRTGELFF
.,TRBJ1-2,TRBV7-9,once,TGTGCCAGCAGCTTAGACTCGCGAGGACAGCCCACTAACTATGGCTACACCTTC,CASSLDSRGQPTNYGYTF
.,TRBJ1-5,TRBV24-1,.,TGTGCCACCAGTGCGGCCGTTAGCGGGGCAGGTCAGCCCCAGCATTTT,CATSAAVSGAGQPQHF
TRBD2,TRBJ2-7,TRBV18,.,TGTGCCAGCTCACCAGCCGGGACTAGACGAGCCTACGAGCAGTACTTC,CASSPAGTRRAYEQYF
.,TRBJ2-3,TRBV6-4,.,TGTGCCAGCAGCGCAGTAGGCCGAGGAGATACGCAGTATTTT,CASSAVGRGDTQYF